The rows below give T cell receptor beta chains drawn from one sample of a study of cytomegalovirus exposure and HLA in healthy donors. The data were produced by immunoSEQ multiplex PCR, yet TCRdb's version contains in-frame clones alone and is incomplete. The sample contains approximately 160,000 clones, 55% to 70% of which appear only once. The sequenced sample was PBMCs. The origin of the receptors is a middle-aged woman in good health and CMV-seropositive. The CDR3 runs from the conserved cysteine through the conserved F or W. The D gene is left open where the match is weak. Clone size appears in some rows only: once, few, many, or a class for an expanded clone.

TRBJ1-2 NA NA TRBV7-3 TGTGCCAGCAGCTTAGACAGGACTGAATATGGCTACACCTTC CASSLDRTEYGYTF
TRBJ2-5 NA NA TRBV6-6 TGTGCCAGCAGCGCCGCGGGCCAAGAGACCCAGTACTTC CASSAAGQETQYF
TRBJ2-2 NA NA TRBV7-9 TGTGCCAGCAGCGTGGTAGCGGAAAACACCGGGGAGCTGTTTTTT CASSVVAENTGELFF
TRBJ1-2 TRBD1 NA TRBV10-3 TGTGCCATCAGTGAGGCAACAGGGGACGCTAACTATGGCTACACCTTC CAISEATGDANYGYTF
TRBJ2-3 NA NA TRBV19 TGTGCCAGTAGTGGGAGCGGCAGCACAGATACGCAGTATTTT CASSGSGSTDTQYF
TRBJ1-4 NA NA TRBV6-5 TGTGCCAGCAGTTACTTGGGGGCTGGATATGAAAAACTGTTTTTT CASSYLGAGYEKLFF
TRBJ2-7 NA NA TRBV28 TGTGCCAGCAGTATCACACAGGGGAGGATCAACGAGCAGTACTTC CASSITQGRINEQYF
TRBJ2-7 NA NA TRBV15 TGTGCCACCAGCAGAGACATGGGGCCCCCCTACGAGCAGTACTTC CATSRDMGPPYEQYF
TRBJ2-3 TRBD2 NA TRBV7-7 TGTGCTAGCAGCTTGACGACTAGCGGGGACACAGATACGCAGTATTTT CASSLTTSGDTDTQYF
TRBJ2-3 NA NA TRBV6-5 TGTGCCAGCAGGGGCGGGCCAGGAACAGATACGCAGTATTTT CASRGGPGTDTQYF
TRBJ2-7 TRBD2 NA TRBV5-1 TGCGCCAGCAGCCCGAATCCGGGACTAGCCTACGAGCAGTACTTC CASSPNPGLAYEQYF
TRBJ2-2 TRBD2 few TRBV7-8 TGTGCCAGCAGCTTAGGTCCTAGCGGGAGTATAAACACCGGGGAGCTGTTTTTT CASSLGPSGSINTGELFF
TRBJ2-7 NA NA TRBV15 TGTGCCACCAGCAGAGTCCAGGGATACTCCTACGAGCAGTACTTC CATSRVQGYSYEQYF
TRBJ2-1 TRBD1 NA TRBV7-2 TGTGCCAGCAGCTTCAGGGGGTCCTACAATGAGCAGTTCTTC CASSFRGSYNEQFF
TRBJ2-2 TRBD1 NA TRBV7-2 TGTGCCAGCAGCTTAAGTTACTCAGGGACAGGGCGCGCCGGGGAGCTGTTTTTT CASSLSYSGTGRAGELFF
TRBJ1-5 TRBD1 NA TRBV2 TGTGCCAGCACCGGACAGGGAGATCAGCCCCAGCATTTT CASTGQGDQPQHF
TRBJ2-1 TRBD2 few TRBV5-4 TGTGCCAGCAGCGCCCTTAGCGGGAGCCGCTCCTACAATGAGCAGTTCTTC CASSALSGSRSYNEQFF
TRBJ2-7 TRBD1 NA TRBV10-2 TGCGCCAGTTGTAGGGACAGCGAGAGCTCCTACGAGCAGTACTTC CASCRDSESSYEQYF
TRBJ1-4 NA NA TRBV19 TGTGCCAGTAGTAAAGACAGATATGCAACTAATGAAAAACTGTTTTTT CASSKDRYATNEKLFF
TRBJ1-1 TRBD1 NA TRBV19 TGTGCCAGTAGTACCTCTTCACAGGGGCTGGGCGACACTGAAGCTTTCTTT CASSTSSQGLGDTEAFF
TRBJ1-1 TRBD1 NA TRBV7-2 TGTGCCAGCAGCCCGACAGGGGCTAGGGGAGCTTTCTTT CASSPTGARGAFF
TRBJ1-2 NA few TRBV13 TGTGCCAGCAGCGCCCCGCCCCAGGGATCGGGCTATGGCTACACCTTC CASSAPPQGSGYGYTF
TRBJ2-7 NA once TRBV27 TGTGCCAGCAGTTTAAGGTCTAGCTCCTACGAGCAGTACTTC CASSLRSSSYEQYF
TRBJ2-2 TRBD2 few TRBV5-1 TGCGCCAGCAGGGCGCTAGCGGGAGGAACCACCGGGGAGCTGTTTTTT CASRALAGGTTGELFF
TRBJ2-1 NA once TRBV15 TGTGCCACCAGCAGAGATCCCGCCGAGGTGGCGTTCTTC CATSRDPAEVAFF
TRBJ2-2 TRBD2 NA TRBV4-3 TGCGCCAGCAGCCAAGTGAGCGGGGGAACCGGGGAGCTGTTTTTT CASSQVSGGTGELFF
TRBJ2-3 TRBD1 once TRBV4-3 TGCGCCAGCAGCCGGGACCCAACGGGACAGGGGATTTCTAGCACAGATACGCAGTATTTT CASSRDPTGQGISSTDTQYF
TRBJ2-3 TRBD2 NA TRBV29-1 TGCAGCGTTTTGACTAGCGGAGCTAGCACAGATACGCAGTATTTT CSVLTSGASTDTQYF
TRBJ2-7 TRBD1 NA TRBV5-4 TGTGCCAGCAGCCCGACAGGGAATCGCTACGAGCAGTACTTC CASSPTGNRYEQYF
TRBJ1-4 NA NA TRBV6-1 TGTGCCAGCAGTGAAGTGCCAGGTACTAATGAAAAACTGTTTTTT CASSEVPGTNEKLFF
TRBJ2-7 TRBD1 NA TRBV9 TGTGCCAGCAGCGCGTCGGGACAGGGAACGGCCAACGAGCAGTACTTC CASSASGQGTANEQYF
TRBJ1-2 TRBD1 NA TRBV28 TGTGCCAGCAGTTTGATCGGACAGGGAGGGTATGGCTACACCTTC CASSLIGQGGYGYTF
TRBJ2-2 NA few TRBV11-1 TGTGCCAGCAGCAGGGGCTGGCAGGGAGGAACCGGGGAGCTGTTTTTT CASSRGWQGGTGELFF
TRBJ1-5 NA NA TRBV7-9 TGTGCCAGCAGCGCAACTTCGGGGATCCAGCCCCAGCATTTT CASSATSGIQPQHF
TRBJ1-3 NA NA TRBV4-1 TGCGCCAGCAGCCAAGAACGCAGGGTTGCTGGAAACACCATATATTTT CASSQERRVAGNTIYF
TRBJ2-5 TRBD2 NA TRBV5-4 TGTGCCAGCAGCGCCAGACTAGCGGGAGGGCAGGAGACCCAGTACTTC CASSARLAGGQETQYF
TRBJ1-5 TRBD1 NA TRBV5-1 TGCGCCAGCAGCTTGGATCCAGGGGGTAATCAGCCCCAGCATTTT CASSLDPGGNQPQHF
TRBJ2-7 TRBD2 few TRBV15 TGTGCCACCAGCAGAGGACTAGCGGGAGTTGGAGAGCAGTACTTC CATSRGLAGVGEQYF
TRBJ1-1 TRBD1 NA TRBV18 TGTGCCAGCTCACAATCCGGGACAGGGAACACTGAAGCTTTCTTT CASSQSGTGNTEAFF
TRBJ2-2 TRBD2 NA TRBV15 TGTGCCACCAGCAGAGATGGGGGACTAGCGGGAGGAAGAGGGGAGCTGTTTTTT CATSRDGGLAGGRGELFF
TRBJ1-1 NA NA TRBV7-2 TGTGCCAGCAGCTTATCCGCCGCGCAGGAGGGAACTTTCTTT CASSLSAAQEGTFF
TRBJ2-7 TRBD2 few TRBV18 TGTGCCAGCTCACCACCGACCCGGGAGGGACCCTACGAGCAGTACTTC CASSPPTREGPYEQYF
TRBJ2-5 NA NA TRBV7-2 TGTGCCAGCAGCCATTCCCTACGGGGTCAAGAGACCCAGTACTTC CASSHSLRGQETQYF
TRBJ2-7 TRBD2 NA TRBV19 TGTGCCAGTAGTATTACGGGAGGATCTTACGAGCAGTACTTC CASSITGGSYEQYF
TRBJ1-1 NA NA TRBV18 TGTGCCAGCTCACCGATCCAGGGGATGTACACTGAAGCTTTCTTT CASSPIQGMYTEAFF
TRBJ2-3 TRBD2 NA TRBV9 TGTGCCAGCAGCGTAAGCGGGGGAAGCACAGATACGCAGTATTTT CASSVSGGSTDTQYF
TRBJ2-1 TRBD2 NA TRBV5-4 TGTGCCAGCAGCCCCGTGGCTAGCGGGAACGATGAGCAGTTCTTC CASSPVASGNDEQFF
TRBJ2-3 TRBD2 NA TRBV27 TGTGCCAGCAGTAGAGCGGGAGCGTTAGATACGCAGTATTTT CASSRAGALDTQYF
TRBJ1-4 TRBD1 NA TRBV5-8 TGTGCCAGCAGCGTGGACAGGATGATGACTGTAGAAAAACTGTTTTTT CASSVDRMMTVEKLFF
TRBJ2-5 NA NA TRBV2 TGTGCCAGCAGTGAACAGGGACAAGAGACCCAGTACTTC CASSEQGQETQYF
TRBJ1-2 NA NA TRBV18 TGTGCCAGCTCACCAACACTACAGGGAGCCGTCTATGGCTACACCTTC CASSPTLQGAVYGYTF
TRBJ2-2 TRBD2 few TRBV6-6 TGTGCCAGCAGTTCCCGCGGGGGGGCGAGAACCGGGGAGCTGTTTTTT CASSSRGGARTGELFF
TRBJ1-1 NA NA TRBV18 TGTGCCAGCTCATCGGCGGAAGCGCGGTGGACTGAAGCTTTCTTT CASSSAEARWTEAFF
TRBJ1-3 TRBD1 NA TRBV4-3 TGCGCCAGCAGCCAAGAAGGCGGACAGGGGTCTCCCAACACCATATATTTT CASSQEGGQGSPNTIYF
TRBJ2-1 TRBD2 few TRBV27 TGTGCCAGCAGTTCCTCTCGGGTAGCGGGAGAACAGTTCTTC CASSSSRVAGEQFF
TRBJ2-3 NA NA TRBV18 TGTGCCAGCTCACCACGGGCTAGCGAAATTGTCACAGATACGCAGTATTTT CASSPRASEIVTDTQYF